This TCR beta chain was observed in a study of PD-L1 blockade in urothelial cancer. CDR3 length: 15 residues. Germline V gene data show CDR1 as SGHRS and CDR2 as YFSETQ. V shed 5 bases, J shed 2 bases, and the junction held 9 bases outside the gene matches. Clones were read by immunoSEQ multiplex PCR, and TCRdb kept only the in-frame ones, dropping some. The table has 70,000 or so clones, 85% to 90% seen once; the top ten hold less than 4%. The receptor was isolated from a man aged 55 to 70 with urothelial cancer. Source: PBMCs, taken around atezolizumab (anti-PD-L1) treatment. This chain connects TRBV5-1 to TRBJ1-1; TRBD1 matches 7 bases. CDR3 DNA sequence: TGCGCCAGCAGGAAACCAGGGGGTATTAACACTGAAGCTTTCTTT. Protein product: CASRKPGGINTEAFF.